Here is one TCR beta chain with its context. This sample was included in a study of cytomegalovirus exposure and HLA in healthy donors. Vbeta (60) and Jbeta (13) primers were used in the PCR. Assay: immunoSEQ multiplex PCR; the TCRdb copy retains only in-frame clones and omits some. There are 100,000 to 150,000 clones in the sample; less than 80% occur only once, and less than 2.5% lies in the top ten. The V gene's germline CDR1 is SGHTS and CDR2 YDEGEE. V trimming: 4 bases; J trimming: 0 bases; junction bases outside the gene matches: 13. The CDR3 has 19 residues. Regarding donors, all were healthy bone marrow donors.

Sequenced input: PBMCs. V and J are TRBV5-8 and TRBJ2-6; 7 bases align to TRBD1. This TCR was sampled from a man aged 45-65 years in good health and CMV-seronegative. In nucleotides, the CDR3 is TGTGCCAGCAGCCCCCGAGGGGCGACAGGGCTCTCTGGGGCCAACGTCCTGACTTTC. Encoded protein: CASSPRGATGLSGANVLTF. Looking up the rest from reference TRBV5-8 and TRBJ2-6 gives the full variable domain: EAGVTQSPTHLIKTRGQQATLRCSPISGHTSVYWYQQALGLGLQFLLWYDEGEERNRGNFPPRFSGRQFPNYSSELNVNALELEDSALYLCASSPRGATGLSGANVLTFGAGSRLTVL.